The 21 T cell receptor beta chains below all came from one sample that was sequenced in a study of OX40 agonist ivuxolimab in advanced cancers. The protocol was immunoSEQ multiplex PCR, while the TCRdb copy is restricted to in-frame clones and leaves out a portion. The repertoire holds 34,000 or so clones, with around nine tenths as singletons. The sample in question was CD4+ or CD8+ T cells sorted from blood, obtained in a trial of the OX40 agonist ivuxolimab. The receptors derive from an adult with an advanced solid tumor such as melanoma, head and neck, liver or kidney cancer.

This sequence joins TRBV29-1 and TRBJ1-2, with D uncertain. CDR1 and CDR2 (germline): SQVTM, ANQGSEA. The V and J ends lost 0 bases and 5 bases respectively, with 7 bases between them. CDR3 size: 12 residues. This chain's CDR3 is CSVEEGSYGYTF. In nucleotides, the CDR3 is TGCAGCGTTGAAGAAGGGTCGTATGGCTACACCTTC.

The CDR3 sequence: CASSITGTGFYEQYF. The CDR3 DNA reads TGTGCCAGTAGTATCACCGGGACAGGGTTCTACGAGCAGTACTTC. The rearrangement links TRBV19 to TRBJ2-7; 9 bases are a match to TRBD1. This CDR3 contains 15 residues. Germline V lookup: CDR1 LNHDA, CDR2 SQIVND (reference sequence). J was trimmed by 3 bases and V by 3 bases; bases with no gene match: 6.

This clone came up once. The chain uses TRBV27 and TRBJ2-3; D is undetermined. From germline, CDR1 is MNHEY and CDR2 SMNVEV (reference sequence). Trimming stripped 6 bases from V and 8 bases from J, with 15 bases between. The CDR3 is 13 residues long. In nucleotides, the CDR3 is TGTGCCAGCAGGTCGAAACCTGTTGGTACGCAGTATTTT. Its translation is CASRSKPVGTQYF.

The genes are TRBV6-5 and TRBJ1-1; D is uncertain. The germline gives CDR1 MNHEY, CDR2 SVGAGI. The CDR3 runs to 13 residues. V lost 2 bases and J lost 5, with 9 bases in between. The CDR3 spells CASSYGIYTEAFF. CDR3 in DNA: TGTGCCAGCAGTTACGGAATATATACTGAAGCTTTCTTT.

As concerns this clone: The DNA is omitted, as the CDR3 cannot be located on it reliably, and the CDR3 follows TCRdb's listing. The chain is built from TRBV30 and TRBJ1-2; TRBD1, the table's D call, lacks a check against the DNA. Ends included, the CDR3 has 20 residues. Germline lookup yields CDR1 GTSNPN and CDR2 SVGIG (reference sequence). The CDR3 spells CAWSVLVYPTWTGGIYGYTF.

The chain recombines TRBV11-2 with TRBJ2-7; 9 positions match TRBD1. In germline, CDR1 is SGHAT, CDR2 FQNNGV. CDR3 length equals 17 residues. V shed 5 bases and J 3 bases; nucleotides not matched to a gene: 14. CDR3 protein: CASSPQGGTGYGYEQYF. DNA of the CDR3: TGTGCCAGCAGCCCCCAAGGGGGGACAGGGTACGGCTACGAGCAGTACTTC. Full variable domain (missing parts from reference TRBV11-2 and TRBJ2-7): EAGVAQSPRYKIIEKRQSVAFWCNPISGHATLYWYQQILGQGPKLLIQFQNNGVVDDSQLPKDRFSAERLKGVDSTLKIQPAKLEDSAVYLCASSPQGGTGYGYEQYFGPGTRLTVT.

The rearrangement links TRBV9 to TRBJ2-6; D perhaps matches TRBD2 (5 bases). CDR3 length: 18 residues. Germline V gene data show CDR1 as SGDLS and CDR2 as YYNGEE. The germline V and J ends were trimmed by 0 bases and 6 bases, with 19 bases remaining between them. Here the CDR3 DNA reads TGTGCCAGCAGCGTAGCCGGGGTACCCCCCTCTAAGGCCAACGTCCTGACTTTC. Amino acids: CASSVAGVPPSKANVLTF.

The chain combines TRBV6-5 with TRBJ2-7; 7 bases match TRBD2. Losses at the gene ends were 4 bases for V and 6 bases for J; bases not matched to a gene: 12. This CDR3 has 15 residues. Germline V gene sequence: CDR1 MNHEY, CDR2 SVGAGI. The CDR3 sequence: CASSSTRREWSEQYF. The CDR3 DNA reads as TGTGCCAGCAGTTCCACCCGGCGGGAGTGGAGCGAGCAGTACTTC.

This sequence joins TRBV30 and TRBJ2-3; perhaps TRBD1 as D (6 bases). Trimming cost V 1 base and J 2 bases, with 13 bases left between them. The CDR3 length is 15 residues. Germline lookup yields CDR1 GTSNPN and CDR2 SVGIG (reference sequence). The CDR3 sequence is CAWSGGHRYTDTQYF. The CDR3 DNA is TGTGCCTGGAGTGGGGGACACCGATACACAGATACGCAGTATTTT.

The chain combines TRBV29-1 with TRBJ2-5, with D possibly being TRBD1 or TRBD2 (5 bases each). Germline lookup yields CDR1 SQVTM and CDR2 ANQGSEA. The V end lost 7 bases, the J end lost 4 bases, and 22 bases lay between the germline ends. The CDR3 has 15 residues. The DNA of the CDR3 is TGCAGCGCTCGGGGCGGTTCCTTCGGCGTAGAGACCCAGTACTTC. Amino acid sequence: CSARGGSFGVETQYF.

The CDR3 protein is CASSPWDRGYGYTF. For the CDR3, the DNA is TGTGCCAGCTCACCGTGGGACAGGGGATATGGCTACACCTTC. The chain employs TRBV18 and TRBJ1-2; 10 positions agree with TRBD1. This CDR3 has 14 amino acids. Per the germline V gene, CDR1 is KGHSH and CDR2 is LQKENI. Unmatched junction bases numbered 3, after V lost 3 bases and J lost 5 bases.

CDR3 DNA: TGCAGCGTTGATAATGCAGCGGGGACCGGGGAGCTGTTTTTT. Translation gives CSVDNAAGTGELFF. The chain has TRBV29-1 and TRBJ2-2; TRBD2 matches at 7 bases. J lost 5 bases, V lost 3 bases, and 6 bases had no gene match. The V gene's germline CDR1 is SQVTM and CDR2 ANQGSEA. The CDR3 spans 14 residues.

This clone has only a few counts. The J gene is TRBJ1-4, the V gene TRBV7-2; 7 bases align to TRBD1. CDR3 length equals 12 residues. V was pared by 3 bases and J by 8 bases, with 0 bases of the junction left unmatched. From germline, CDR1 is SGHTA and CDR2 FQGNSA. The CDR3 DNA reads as TGTGCCAGCAGCTTGACAGGGGAAAAACTGTTTTTT. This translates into CASSLTGEKLFF.

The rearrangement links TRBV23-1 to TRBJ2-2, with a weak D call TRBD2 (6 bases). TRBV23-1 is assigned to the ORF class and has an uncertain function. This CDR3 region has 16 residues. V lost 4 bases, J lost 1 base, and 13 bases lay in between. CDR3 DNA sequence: TGCGCCAGCAGTCCCCGGGGGTCGCTGAACACCGGGGAGCTGTTTTTT. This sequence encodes CASSPRGSLNTGELFF.

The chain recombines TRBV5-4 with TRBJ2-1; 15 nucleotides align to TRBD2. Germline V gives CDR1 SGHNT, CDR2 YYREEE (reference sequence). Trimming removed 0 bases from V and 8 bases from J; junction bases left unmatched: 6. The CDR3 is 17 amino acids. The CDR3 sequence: CASSLGTSGREVDEQFF. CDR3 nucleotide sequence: TGTGCCAGCAGCTTGGGGACTAGCGGGAGGGAAGTCGATGAGCAGTTCTTC.

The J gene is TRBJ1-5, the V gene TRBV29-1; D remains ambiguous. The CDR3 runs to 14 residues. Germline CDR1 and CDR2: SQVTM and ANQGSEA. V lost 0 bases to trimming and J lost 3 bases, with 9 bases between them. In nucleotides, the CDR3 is TGCAGCGTTGAAGATGCCGGATACAATCAGCCCCAGCATTTT. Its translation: CSVEDAGYNQPQHF.

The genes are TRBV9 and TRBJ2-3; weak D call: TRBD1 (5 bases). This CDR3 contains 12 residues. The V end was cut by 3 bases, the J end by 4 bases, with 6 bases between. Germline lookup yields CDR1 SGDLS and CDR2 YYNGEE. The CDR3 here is CASSDRSDTQYF. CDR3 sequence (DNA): TGTGCCAGCAGCGACAGGTCAGATACGCAGTATTTT.

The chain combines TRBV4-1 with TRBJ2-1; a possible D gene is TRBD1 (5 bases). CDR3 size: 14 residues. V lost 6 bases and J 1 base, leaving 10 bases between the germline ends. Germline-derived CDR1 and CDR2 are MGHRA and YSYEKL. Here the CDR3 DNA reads TGCGCCAGCAGTTTCGCAGGGTCCTACAATGAGCAGTTCTTC. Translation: CASSFAGSYNEQFF.

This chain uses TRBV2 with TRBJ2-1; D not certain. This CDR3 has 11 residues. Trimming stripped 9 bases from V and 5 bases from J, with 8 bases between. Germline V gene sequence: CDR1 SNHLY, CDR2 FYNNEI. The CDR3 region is CARRVDNEQFF. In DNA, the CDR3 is TGTGCCAGAAGAGTAGACAATGAGCAGTTCTTC.

DNA for the CDR3: TGTGCCAGCAGACCGGGACTAGCCCTCAATGAGCAGTTCTTC. This encodes CASRPGLALNEQFF. The rearrangement uses TRBV2 and TRBJ2-1; 9 nucleotides agree with TRBD2. The CDR3 is 14 amino acids. V dropped 6 bases and J dropped 6; count of bases not matched to a gene: 6. Germline CDR1 and CDR2: SNHLY and FYNNEI.

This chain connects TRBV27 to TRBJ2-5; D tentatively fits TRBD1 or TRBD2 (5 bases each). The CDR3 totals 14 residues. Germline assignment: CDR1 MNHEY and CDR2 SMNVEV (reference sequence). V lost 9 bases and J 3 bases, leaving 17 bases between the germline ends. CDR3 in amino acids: CASGAGTAKETQYF. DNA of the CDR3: TGTGCCAGTGGGGCCGGGACGGCAAAAGAGACCCAGTACTTC.